The 6 T cell receptor beta chains given below trace back to one sample, sequenced in a study of cytomegalovirus exposure and HLA in healthy donors. Primers for the PCR totalled 60 Vbeta and 13 Jbeta. Sequencing used immunoSEQ multiplex PCR; TCRdb keeps in-frame clones, though not all of them. In the table there are 100,000 to 150,000 clones, more than 80% of which are singletons. The sequenced material came from PBMCs. These receptors originate from a woman in her forties in good health and CMV-seropositive.

This chain uses TRBV6-1 with TRBJ2-4; D possibly corresponds to TRBD2 (5 bases). CDR3 length equals 14 residues. Deletions cut 2 bases from V and 5 bases from J, with 10 bases between. Germline loops: CDR1 MNHNS, CDR2 SASEGT. The CDR3 region has the DNA TGTGCCAGCAGTGAAAGGGTCGGGGAAAACATTCAGTACTTC. This codes for CASSERVGENIQYF.

The chain carries TRBV7-3 and TRBJ1-2; 7 nucleotides line up with TRBD1. CDR3 length equals 15 residues. CDR1 and CDR2 from the germline V gene are SGHTA and FQGTGA. J lost 4 bases, V lost 0 bases, and 5 bases had no gene match. The CDR3 protein is CASSLTSGQVYGYTF. DNA for the CDR3: TGTGCCAGCAGCTTAACATCCGGACAGGTCTATGGCTACACCTTC.

The rearrangement joins TRBV30 to TRBJ1-5; tentative D call: TRBD1 (5 bases). V lost 3 bases, J lost 3 bases, and 15 bases lay in between. The germline V gene has CDR1 GTSNPN and CDR2 SVGIG (reference sequence). CDR3 length: 15 amino acids. The CDR3 nucleotides are TGTGCCTGGAGCAGCGACAGTATCACCAATCAGCCCCAGCATTTT. It codes for CAWSSDSITNQPQHF.

V usage is TRBV27 and J usage is TRBJ1-5; 11 bases fit TRBD1. CDR3 size: 15 residues. Germline V gene lookup returns CDR1 MNHEY and CDR2 SMNVEV (reference sequence). V gave up 2 bases and J gave up 4 bases; unmatched junction bases: 1. CDR3 coding DNA: TGTGCCAGCAGTTTAGGGACAGGGGGTAATCAGCCCCAGCATTTT. Its protein is CASSLGTGGNQPQHF.

The rearrangement uses TRBV7-6 and TRBJ1-5, with D perhaps TRBD1 (6 bases). Germline lookup yields CDR1 SGHVS and CDR2 FNYEAQ. Trimming shortened V by 1 base and J by 8 bases, and 9 bases separated the two germline ends. The CDR3 has 13 residues. In nucleotides, the CDR3 is TGTGCCAGCAGCTTAGGGGAGGGGGAGCCCCAGCATTTT. It yields the protein CASSLGEGEPQHF.

This chain joins TRBV28 and TRBJ2-5; possible D gene TRBD2, 6 bases. The V end was cut by 3 bases, the J end by 5 bases, with 16 bases between. There are 15 residues in the CDR3. Germline lookup yields CDR1 MDHEN and CDR2 SYDVKM. CDR3 DNA: TGTGCCAGCAGTTTTGCCCGAGCGGCGGGGGAGACCCAGTACTTC. It specifies CASSFARAAGETQYF.